This T cell receptor beta chain was sequenced in a study of control samples from healthy donors and cancer patients. The CDR3 sequence is 12 residues long. Germline values: CDR1 DFQATT, CDR2 SNEGSKA (reference sequence). The V end was cut by 3 bases, the J end by 4 bases, with 9 bases between. Method: immunoSEQ multiplex PCR; TCRdb's copy keeps in-frame clones and lacks some. Of about 110,000 clones detected, approximately 84% appear once; the ten largest clones hold approximately 6.7%. V usage is TRBV20-1 and J usage is TRBJ1-2; perhaps TRBD1 as D (6 bases). The source is a man between 18 and 35 years old in good health. The sequenced sample was blood. The CDR3 bases are TGCAGTGCTAGTGGACAGATCTATGGCTACACCTTC. Translating it yields CSASGQIYGYTF.